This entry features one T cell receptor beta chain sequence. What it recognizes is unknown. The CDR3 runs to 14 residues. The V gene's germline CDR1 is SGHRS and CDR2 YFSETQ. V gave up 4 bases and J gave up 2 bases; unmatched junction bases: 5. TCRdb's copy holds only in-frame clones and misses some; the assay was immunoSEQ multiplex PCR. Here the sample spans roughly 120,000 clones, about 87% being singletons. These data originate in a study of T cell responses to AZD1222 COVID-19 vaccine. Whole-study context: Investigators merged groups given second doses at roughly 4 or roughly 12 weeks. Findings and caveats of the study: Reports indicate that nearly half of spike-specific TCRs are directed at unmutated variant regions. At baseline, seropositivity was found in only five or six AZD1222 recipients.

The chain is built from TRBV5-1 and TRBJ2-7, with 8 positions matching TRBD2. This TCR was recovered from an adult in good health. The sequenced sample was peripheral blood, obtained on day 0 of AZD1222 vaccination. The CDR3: CASSLTSGAYEQYF. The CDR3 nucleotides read TGCGCCAGCAGCCTCACTAGCGGAGCCTACGAGCAGTACTTC.